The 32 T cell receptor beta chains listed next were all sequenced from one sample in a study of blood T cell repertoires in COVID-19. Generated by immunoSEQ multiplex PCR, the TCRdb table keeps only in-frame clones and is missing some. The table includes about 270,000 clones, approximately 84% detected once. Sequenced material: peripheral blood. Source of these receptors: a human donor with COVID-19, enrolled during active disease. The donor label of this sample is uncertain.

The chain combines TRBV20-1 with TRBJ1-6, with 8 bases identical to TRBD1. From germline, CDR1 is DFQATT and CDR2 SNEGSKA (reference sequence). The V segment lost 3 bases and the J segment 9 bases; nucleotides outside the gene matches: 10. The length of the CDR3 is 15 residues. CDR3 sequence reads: CSASSAGGSGSPLHF. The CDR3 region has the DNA TGCAGTGCTAGTTCGGCAGGGGGCTCTGGTTCACCCCTCCACTTT.

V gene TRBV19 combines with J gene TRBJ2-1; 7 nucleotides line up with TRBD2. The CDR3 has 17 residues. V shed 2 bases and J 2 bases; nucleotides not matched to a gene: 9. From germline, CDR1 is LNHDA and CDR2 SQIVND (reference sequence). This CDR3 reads CASSISPLAGAYNEQFF. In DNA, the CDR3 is TGTGCCAGTAGTATATCCCCACTGGCGGGAGCCTACAATGAGCAGTTCTTC.

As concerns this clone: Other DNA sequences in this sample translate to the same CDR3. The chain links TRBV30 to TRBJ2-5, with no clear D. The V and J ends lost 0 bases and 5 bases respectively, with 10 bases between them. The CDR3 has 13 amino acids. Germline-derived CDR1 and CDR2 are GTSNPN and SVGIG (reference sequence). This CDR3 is CAWSVRVRETQYF. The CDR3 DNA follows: TGTGCCTGGAGTGTACGAGTCAGGGAGACCCAGTACTTC.

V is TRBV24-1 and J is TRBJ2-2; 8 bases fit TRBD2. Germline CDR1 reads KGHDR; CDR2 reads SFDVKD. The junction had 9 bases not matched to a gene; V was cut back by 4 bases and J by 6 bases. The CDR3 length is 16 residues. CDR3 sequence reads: CATSDPSGGRPGELFF. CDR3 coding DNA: TGTGCCACCAGTGACCCCAGCGGGGGAAGACCCGGGGAGCTGTTTTTT.

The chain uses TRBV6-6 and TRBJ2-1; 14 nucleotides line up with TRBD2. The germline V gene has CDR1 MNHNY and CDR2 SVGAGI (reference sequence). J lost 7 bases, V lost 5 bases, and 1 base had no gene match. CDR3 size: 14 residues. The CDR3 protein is CASSGLAGGNEQFF. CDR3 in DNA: TGTGCCAGCAGTGGACTAGCGGGAGGTAATGAGCAGTTCTTC.

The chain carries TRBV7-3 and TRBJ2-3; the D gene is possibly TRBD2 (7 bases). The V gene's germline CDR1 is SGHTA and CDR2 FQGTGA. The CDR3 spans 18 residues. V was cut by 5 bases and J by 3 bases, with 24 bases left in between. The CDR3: CASSPQGQLKGGTDTQYF. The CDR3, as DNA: TGTGCCAGCAGCCCCCAGGGGCAGCTTAAGGGGGGGACAGATACGCAGTATTTT.

CDR3 sequence reads: CALTSGRAYNEQFF. The CDR3 nucleotides read TGTGCCTTGACTAGCGGGAGGGCCTACAATGAGCAGTTCTTC. The rearrangement links TRBV30 to TRBJ2-1; 14 positions match TRBD2. From germline, CDR1 is GTSNPN and CDR2 SVGIG (reference sequence). V lost 7 bases, J lost 2 bases, and 1 base stayed unmatched. The length of the CDR3 is 14 residues.

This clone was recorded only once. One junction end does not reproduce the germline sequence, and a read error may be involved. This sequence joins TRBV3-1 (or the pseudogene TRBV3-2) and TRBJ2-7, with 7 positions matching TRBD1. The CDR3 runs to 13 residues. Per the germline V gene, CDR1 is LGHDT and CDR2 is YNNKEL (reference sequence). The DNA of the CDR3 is TGTGCCAGCAGCCAAGACCGGACAGGTCGGGGCCACTTC. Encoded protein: CASSQDRTGRGHF.

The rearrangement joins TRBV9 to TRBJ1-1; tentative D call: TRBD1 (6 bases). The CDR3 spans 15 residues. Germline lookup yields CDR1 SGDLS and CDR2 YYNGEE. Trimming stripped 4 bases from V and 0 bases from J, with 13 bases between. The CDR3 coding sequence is TGTGCCAGCAGCTCGCCACAGGGCATGAACACTGAAGCTTTCTTT. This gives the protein CASSSPQGMNTEAFF.

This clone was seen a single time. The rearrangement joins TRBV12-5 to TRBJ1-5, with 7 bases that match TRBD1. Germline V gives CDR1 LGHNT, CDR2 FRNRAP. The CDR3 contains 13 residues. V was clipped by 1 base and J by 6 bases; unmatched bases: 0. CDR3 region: CASGLAGGQPQHF. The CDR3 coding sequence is TGTGCTAGTGGTTTGGCAGGGGGTCAGCCCCAGCATTTT.

CDR3 DNA sequence: TGTGCCAGCAGCTTAAAACTAGCGGGAGAAGCAGATACGCAGTATTTT. This sequence encodes CASSLKLAGEADTQYF. The V and J genes are TRBV7-2 and TRBJ2-3, with 11 bases that match TRBD2. V shed 2 bases and J 4 bases; nucleotides not matched to a gene: 5. CDR1 is SGHTA, CDR2 FQGNSA, per germline. This CDR3 has 16 amino acids.

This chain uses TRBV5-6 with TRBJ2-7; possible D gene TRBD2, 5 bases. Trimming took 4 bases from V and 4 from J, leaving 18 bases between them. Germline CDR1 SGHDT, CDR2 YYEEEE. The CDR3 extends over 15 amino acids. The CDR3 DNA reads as TGTGCCAGCAGCCCCGGACTGAGCACAGCTTACGAGCAGTACTTC. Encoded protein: CASSPGLSTAYEQYF. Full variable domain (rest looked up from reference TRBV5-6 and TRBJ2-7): DAGVTQSPTHLIKTRGQQVTLRCSPKSGHDTVSWYQQALGQGPQFIFQYYEEEERQRGNFPDRFSGHQFPNYSSELNVNALLLGDSALYLCASSPGLSTAYEQYFGPGTRLTVT.

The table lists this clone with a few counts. The CDR3 loop reads CASSELAGGYNEQFF. CDR3 nucleotide sequence: TGTGCCAGCAGCGAACTAGCGGGAGGCTACAATGAGCAGTTCTTC. This chain links TRBV11-1 with TRBJ2-1; 12 bases match TRBD2. Trimming cost V 5 bases and J 3 bases; bases outside gene matches: 2. This CDR3 is built from 15 residues. In germline, CDR1 is SGHAT, CDR2 FQDESV (reference sequence).

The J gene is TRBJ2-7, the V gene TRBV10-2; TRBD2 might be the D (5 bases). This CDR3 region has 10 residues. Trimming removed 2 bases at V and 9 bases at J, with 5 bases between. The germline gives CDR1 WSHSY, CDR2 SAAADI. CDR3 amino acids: CASSEGRQYF. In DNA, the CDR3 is TGCGCCAGCAGTGAGGGGAGGCAGTACTTC.

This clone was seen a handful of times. The CDR3, as DNA: TGTGCAAGTCGACGACAGGGCCGGCAGCCCCAGCATTTT. Translation gives CASRRQGRQPQHF. The chain links TRBV12-2 to TRBJ1-5; TRBD1, as called in the table, went unchecked against the DNA. TRBV12-2 is a known pseudogene. The CDR3 runs 13 residues.

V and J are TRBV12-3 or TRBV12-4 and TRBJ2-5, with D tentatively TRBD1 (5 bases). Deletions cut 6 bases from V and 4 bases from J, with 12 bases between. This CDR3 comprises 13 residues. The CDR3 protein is CASSPYQGETQYF. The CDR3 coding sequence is TGTGCCAGCAGCCCCTACCAGGGAGAGACCCAGTACTTC.

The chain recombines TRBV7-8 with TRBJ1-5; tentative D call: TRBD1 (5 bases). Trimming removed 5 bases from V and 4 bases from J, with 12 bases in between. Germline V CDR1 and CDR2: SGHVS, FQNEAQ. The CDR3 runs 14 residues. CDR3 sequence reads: CASSPDSLNQPQHF. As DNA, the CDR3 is TGTGCCAGCAGCCCCGACAGTTTGAATCAGCCCCAGCATTTT. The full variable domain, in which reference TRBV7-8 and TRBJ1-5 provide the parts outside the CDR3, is GAGVSQSPRYKVAKRGQDVALRCDPISGHVSLFWYQQALGQGPEFLTYFQNEAQLDKSGLPSDRFFAERPEGSVSTLKIQRTQQEDSAVYLCASSPDSLNQPQHFGDGTRLSIL.

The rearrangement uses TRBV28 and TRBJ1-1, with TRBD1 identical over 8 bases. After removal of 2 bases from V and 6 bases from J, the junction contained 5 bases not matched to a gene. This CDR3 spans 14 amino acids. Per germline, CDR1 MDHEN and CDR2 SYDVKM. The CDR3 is CASSLQGALAEAFF. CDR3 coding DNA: TGTGCCAGCAGTTTACAGGGGGCGCTCGCTGAAGCTTTCTTT.

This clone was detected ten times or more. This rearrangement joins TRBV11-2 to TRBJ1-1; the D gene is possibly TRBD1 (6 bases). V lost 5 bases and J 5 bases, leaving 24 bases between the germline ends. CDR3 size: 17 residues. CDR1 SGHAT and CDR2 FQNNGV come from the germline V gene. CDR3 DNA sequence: TGTGCCAGCAGCCCAGGGGTGTTCGGGGGGCAGGTTACTGAAGCTTTCTTT. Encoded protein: CASSPGVFGGQVTEAFF.

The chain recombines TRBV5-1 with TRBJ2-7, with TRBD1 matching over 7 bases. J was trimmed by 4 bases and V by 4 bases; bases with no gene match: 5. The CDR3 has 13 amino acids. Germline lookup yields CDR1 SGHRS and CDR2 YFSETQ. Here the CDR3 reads CASSEGTVYEQYF. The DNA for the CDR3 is TGCGCCAGCAGCGAGGGGACAGTTTACGAGCAGTACTTC.

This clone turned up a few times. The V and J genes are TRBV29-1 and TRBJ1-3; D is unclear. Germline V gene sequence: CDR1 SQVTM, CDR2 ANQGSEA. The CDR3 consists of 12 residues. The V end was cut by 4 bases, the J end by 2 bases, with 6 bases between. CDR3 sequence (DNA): TGCAGCGTTGCGGTTCCTGGAAACACCATATATTTT. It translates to CSVAVPGNTIYF.

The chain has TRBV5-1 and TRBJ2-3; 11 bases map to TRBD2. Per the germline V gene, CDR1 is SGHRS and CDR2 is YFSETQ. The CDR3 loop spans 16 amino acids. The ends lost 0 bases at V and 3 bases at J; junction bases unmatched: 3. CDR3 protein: CASSLVLAGATDTQYF. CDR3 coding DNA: TGCGCCAGCAGCTTGGTACTAGCGGGAGCAACAGATACGCAGTATTTT.

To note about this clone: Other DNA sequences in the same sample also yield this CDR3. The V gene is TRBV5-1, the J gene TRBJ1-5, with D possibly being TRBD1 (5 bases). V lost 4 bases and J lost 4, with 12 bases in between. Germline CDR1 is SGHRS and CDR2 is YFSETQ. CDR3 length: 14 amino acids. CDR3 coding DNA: TGCGCCAGCAGCCCGCAGGGCCCAAATCAGCCCCAGCATTTT. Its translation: CASSPQGPNQPQHF.

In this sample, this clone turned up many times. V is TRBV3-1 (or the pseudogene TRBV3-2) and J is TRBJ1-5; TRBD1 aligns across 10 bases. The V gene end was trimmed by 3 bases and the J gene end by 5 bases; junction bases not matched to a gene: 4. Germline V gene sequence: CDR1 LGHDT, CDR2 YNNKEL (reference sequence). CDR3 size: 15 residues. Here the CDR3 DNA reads TGTGCCAGCAGCCAGGGGACAGGGGAGTATCAGCCCCAGCATTTT. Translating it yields CASSQGTGEYQPQHF.

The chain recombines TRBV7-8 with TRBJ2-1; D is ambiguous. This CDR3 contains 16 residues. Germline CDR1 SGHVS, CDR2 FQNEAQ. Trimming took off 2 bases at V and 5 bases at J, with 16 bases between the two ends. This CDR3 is CASSLYSDFPDNEQFF. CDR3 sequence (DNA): TGTGCCAGCAGCTTATATTCAGACTTCCCAGACAATGAGCAGTTCTTC.

CDR3 loop: CAISELGEGGEKLFF. The DNA of the CDR3 is TGTGCCATCAGTGAGTTGGGGGAAGGGGGTGAAAAACTGTTTTTT. V is TRBV10-3 and J is TRBJ1-4, with D maybe TRBD1 (6 bases). Trimming removed 1 base from V and 7 bases from J, with 13 bases in between. This CDR3 comprises 15 residues. Germline loops: CDR1 ENHRY, CDR2 SYGVKD.

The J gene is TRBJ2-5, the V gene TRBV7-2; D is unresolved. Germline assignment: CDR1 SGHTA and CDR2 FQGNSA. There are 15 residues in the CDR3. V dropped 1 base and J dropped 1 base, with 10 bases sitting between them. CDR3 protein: CASSLDGAPQETQYF. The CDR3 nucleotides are TGTGCCAGCAGCTTAGACGGTGCACCCCAAGAGACCCAGTACTTC.

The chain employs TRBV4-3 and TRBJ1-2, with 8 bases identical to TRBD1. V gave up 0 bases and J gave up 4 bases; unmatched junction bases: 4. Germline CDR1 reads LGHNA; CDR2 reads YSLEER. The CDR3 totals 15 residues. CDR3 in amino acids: CASSQEGGQGYGYTF. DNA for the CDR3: TGCGCCAGCAGCCAAGAAGGAGGACAGGGCTATGGCTACACCTTC.

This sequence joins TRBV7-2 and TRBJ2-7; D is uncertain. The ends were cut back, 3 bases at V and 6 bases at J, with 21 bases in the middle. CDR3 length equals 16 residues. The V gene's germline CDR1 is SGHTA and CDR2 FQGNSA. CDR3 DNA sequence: TGTGCCAGCAGCTTCGTTCGGAGTCCTGAGCGAAGCGAGCAGTACTTC. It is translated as CASSFVRSPERSEQYF.

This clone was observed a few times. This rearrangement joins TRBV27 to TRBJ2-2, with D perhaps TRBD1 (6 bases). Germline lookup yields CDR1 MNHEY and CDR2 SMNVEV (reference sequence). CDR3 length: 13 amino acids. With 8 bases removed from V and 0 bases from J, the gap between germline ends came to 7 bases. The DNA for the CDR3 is TGTGCCAGCGGGACAACGAACACCGGGGAGCTGTTTTTT. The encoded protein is CASGTTNTGELFF.

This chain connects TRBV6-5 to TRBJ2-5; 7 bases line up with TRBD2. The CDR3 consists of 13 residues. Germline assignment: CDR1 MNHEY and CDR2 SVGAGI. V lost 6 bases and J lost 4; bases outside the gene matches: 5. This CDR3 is CASRKAGVETQYF. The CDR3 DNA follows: TGTGCCAGCAGGAAGGCGGGAGTAGAGACCCAGTACTTC.

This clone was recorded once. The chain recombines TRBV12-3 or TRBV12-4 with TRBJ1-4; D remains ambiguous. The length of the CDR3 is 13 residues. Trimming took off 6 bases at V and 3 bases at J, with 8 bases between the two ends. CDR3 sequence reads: CASRKGANEKLFF. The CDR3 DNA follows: TGTGCCAGCAGAAAAGGAGCTAATGAAAAACTGTTTTTT.